This T cell receptor beta chain was retrieved from a study of cytomegalovirus exposure and HLA in healthy donors. Across the whole study: Among the approximately 410 genotyped donors, 81% were placed in the Caucasian-associated ancestry cluster. General study results and limits: The authors assumed roughly uniform sequencing depth across donors for presence/absence analyses. A missense variant in DCLRE1C was later tied to TCR beta V- and J-gene trimming.

The PCR had 60 Vbeta and 13 Jbeta primers. Generated by immunoSEQ multiplex PCR, the TCRdb table keeps only in-frame clones and is missing some. The table has roughly 140,000 clones, around four fifths seen once. The count of this clone is one. What it binds is not known. The CDR3 has 16 residues. Germline CDR1 is SEHNR and CDR2 is FQNEAQ (reference sequence). V lost 0 bases, J lost 3 bases, and 7 bases stayed unmatched. Sequenced input: PBMCs. The clonotype comes from a boy aged 2-9 years in good health and CMV-seronegative. The chain links TRBV7-9 to TRBJ2-5, with 7 bases aligning to TRBD1. CDR3 coding DNA: TGTGCCAGCAGCTTAGCGCTGAAGGGACAGAAAGAGACCCAGTACTTC. Translation: CASSLALKGQKETQYF.